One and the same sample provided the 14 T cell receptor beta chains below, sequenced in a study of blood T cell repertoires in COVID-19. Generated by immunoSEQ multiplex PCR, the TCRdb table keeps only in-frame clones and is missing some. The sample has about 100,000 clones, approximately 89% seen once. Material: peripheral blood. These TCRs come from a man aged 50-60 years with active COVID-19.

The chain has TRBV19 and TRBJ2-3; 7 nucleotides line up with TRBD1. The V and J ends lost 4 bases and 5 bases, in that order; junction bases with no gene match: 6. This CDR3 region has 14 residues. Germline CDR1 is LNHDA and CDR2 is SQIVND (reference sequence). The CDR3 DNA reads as TGTGCCAGTAGTAGAAGACAGGGTCGAGATACGCAGTATTTT. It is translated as CASSRRQGRDTQYF. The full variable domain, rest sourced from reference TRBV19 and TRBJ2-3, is DGGITQSPKYLFRKEGQNVTLSCEQNLNHDAMYWYRQDPGQGLRLIYYSQIVNDFQKGDIAEGYSVSREKKESFPLTVTSAQKNPTAFYLCASSRRQGRDTQYFGPGTRLTVL.

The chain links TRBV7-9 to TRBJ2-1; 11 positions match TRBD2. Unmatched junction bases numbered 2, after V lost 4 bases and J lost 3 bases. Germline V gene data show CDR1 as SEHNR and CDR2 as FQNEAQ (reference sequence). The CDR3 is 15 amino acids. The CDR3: CASSYLAGGYNEQFF. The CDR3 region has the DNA TGTGCCAGCAGCTACCTAGCGGGAGGCTACAATGAGCAGTTCTTC.

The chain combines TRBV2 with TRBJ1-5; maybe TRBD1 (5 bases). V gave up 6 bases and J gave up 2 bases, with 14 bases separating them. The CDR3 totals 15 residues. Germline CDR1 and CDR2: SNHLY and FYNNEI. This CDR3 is CASRATAGGNQPQHF. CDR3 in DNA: TGTGCCAGCAGGGCAACAGCGGGGGGCAATCAGCCCCAGCATTTT.

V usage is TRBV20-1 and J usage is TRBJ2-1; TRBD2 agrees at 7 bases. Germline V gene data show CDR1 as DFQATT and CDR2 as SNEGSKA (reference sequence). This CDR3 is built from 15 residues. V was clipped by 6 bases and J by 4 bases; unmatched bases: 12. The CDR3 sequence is CSASTGTTFYNEQFF. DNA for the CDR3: TGCAGTGCCAGTACCGGGACTACCTTTTACAATGAGCAGTTCTTC.

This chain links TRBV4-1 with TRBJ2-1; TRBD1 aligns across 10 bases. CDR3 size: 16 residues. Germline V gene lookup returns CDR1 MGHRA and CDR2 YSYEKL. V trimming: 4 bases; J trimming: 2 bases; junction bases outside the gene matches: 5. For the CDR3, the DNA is TGCGCCAGCAGCCCCGTTGGGACAGGGGCCTACAATGAGCAGTTCTTC. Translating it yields CASSPVGTGAYNEQFF.

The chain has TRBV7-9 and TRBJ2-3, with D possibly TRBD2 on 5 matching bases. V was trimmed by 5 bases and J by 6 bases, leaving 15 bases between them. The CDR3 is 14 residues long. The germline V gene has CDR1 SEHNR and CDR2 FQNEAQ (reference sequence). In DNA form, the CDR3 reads TGTGCCAGCAGCCCCAGGACTGCCCCCGATACGCAGTATTTT. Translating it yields CASSPRTAPDTQYF. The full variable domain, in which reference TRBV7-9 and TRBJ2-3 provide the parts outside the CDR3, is DTGVSQNPRHKITKRGQNVTFRCDPISEHNRLYWYRQTLGQGPEFLTYFQNEAQLEKSRLLSDRFSAERPKGSFSTLEIQRTEQGDSAMYLCASSPRTAPDTQYFGPGTRLTVL.

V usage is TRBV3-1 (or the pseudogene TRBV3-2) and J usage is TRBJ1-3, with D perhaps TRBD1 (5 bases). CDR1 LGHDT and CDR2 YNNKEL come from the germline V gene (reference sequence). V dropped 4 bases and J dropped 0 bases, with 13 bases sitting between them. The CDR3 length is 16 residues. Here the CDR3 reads CASSLLGLNSGNTIYF. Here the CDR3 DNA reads TGTGCCAGCAGCCTCCTGGGGCTGAACTCTGGAAACACCATATATTTT.

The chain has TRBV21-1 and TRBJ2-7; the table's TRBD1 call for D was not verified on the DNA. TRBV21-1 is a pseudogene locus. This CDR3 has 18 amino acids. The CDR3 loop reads CASSKAAREAGQSYEQYV. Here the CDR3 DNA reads TGTGCCAGCAGCAAAGCTGCTCGTGAGGCCGGACAGAGCTACGAGCAGTACGTC.

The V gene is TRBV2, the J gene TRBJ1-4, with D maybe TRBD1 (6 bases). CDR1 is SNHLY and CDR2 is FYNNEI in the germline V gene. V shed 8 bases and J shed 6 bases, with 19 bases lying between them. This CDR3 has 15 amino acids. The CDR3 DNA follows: TGTGCCAGCGAGGGACACCCGGGGACATATGAAAAACTGTTTTTT. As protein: CASEGHPGTYEKLFF.

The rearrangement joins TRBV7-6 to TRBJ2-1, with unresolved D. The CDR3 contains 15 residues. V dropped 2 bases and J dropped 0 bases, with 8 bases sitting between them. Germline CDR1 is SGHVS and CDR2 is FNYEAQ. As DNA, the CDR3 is TGTGCCAGCAGCTTAACGGAGAGCTCCTACAATGAGCAGTTCTTC. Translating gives CASSLTESSYNEQFF. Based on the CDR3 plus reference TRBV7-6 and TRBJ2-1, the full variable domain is GAGVSQSPRYKVTKRGQDVALRCDPISGHVSLYWYRQALGQGPEFLTYFNYEAQQDKSGLPNDRFSAERPEGSISTLTIQRTEQRDSAMYRCASSLTESSYNEQFFGPGTRLTVL.

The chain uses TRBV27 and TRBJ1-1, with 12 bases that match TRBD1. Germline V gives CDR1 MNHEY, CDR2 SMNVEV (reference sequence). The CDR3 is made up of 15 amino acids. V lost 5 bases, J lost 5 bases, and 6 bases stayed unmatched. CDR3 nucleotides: TGTGCCAGCAGTGTCGGGACAGGGGGCTGGACTGAAGCTTTCTTT. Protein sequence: CASSVGTGGWTEAFF.

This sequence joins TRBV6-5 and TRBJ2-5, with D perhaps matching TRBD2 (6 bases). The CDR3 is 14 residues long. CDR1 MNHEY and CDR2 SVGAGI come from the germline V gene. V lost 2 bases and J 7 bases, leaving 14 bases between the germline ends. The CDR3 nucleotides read TGTGCCAGCAGTTACCCCGGGCAGGGAGGGACCCAGTACTTC. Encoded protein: CASSYPGQGGTQYF.

This CDR3 is CASSPSGGGETQYF. DNA for the CDR3: TGCGCCAGCAGTCCGAGTGGGGGCGGGGAGACCCAGTACTTC. The rearrangement joins TRBV10-1 to TRBJ2-5, with a tentative D call TRBD1 (6 bases). Germline assignment: CDR1 WNHNN and CDR2 SYGVQD (reference sequence). Between the trimmed V and J ends, which lost 5 bases and 5 bases, there was a span of 15 bases. The CDR3 has 14 amino acids.

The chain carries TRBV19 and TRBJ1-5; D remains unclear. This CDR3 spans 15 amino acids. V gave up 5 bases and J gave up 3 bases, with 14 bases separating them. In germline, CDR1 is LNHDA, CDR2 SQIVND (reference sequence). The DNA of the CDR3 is TGTGCCAGTAGTGCCGGGAGGTGGGTCAATCAGCCCCAGCATTTT. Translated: CASSAGRWVNQPQHF.